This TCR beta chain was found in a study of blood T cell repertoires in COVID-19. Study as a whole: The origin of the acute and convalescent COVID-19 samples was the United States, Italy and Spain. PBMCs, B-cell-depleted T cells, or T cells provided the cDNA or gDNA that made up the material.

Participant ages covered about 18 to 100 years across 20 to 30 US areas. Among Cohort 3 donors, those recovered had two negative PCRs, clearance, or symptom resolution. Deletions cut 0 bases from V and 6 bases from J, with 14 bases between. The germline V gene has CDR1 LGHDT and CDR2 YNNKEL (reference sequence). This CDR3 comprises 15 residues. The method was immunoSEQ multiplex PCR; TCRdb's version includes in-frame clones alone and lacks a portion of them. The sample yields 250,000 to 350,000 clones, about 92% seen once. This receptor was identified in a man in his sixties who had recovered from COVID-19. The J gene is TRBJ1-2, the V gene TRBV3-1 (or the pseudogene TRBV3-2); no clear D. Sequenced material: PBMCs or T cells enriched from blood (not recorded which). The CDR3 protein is CASSQDPGSHDGYTF. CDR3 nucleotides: TGTGCCAGCAGCCAAGATCCAGGAAGTCATGATGGCTACACCTTC.